This is a list of T cell receptor beta chains from one sample in a study of identifying expanded T cells in peripheral blood. Some clones are missing from TCRdb's copy, which holds only in-frame ones; the method was immunoSEQ multiplex PCR. The table has around 76,000 clones, almost 90% seen once; the top ten hold 3% to 3.5%. Sequencing was carried out using blood. The receptors stem from a person aged 18 to 70 in good health. Each CDR3 is given with its conserved first and last residue. A D gene is named only where the DNA matches it firmly. The size field is filled for only some rows; it gives once, few, many or a size class.

TRBV7-5,-,TRBJ2-2,-,CARSPDSGRAGELFF,TGTGCCAGAAGCCCGGACAGTGGGCGCGCCGGGGAGCTGTTTTTT
TRBV27,TRBD1,TRBJ2-2,-,CASRSPGGPGELFF,TGTGCCAGCAGGTCCCCAGGGGGTCCCGGGGAGCTGTTTTTT
TRBV29-1,TRBD1,TRBJ1-2,once,CSVEIGQGLKNGYTF,TGCAGCGTTGAAATAGGACAGGGGCTTAAGAATGGCTACACCTTC
TRBV2,-,TRBJ2-7,-,CASSDWGYEQYF,TGTGCCAGCAGTGACTGGGGCTACGAGCAGTACTTC
TRBV28,-,TRBJ1-5,-,CASSLADRNQPQHF,TGTGCCAGCAGTTTAGCAGACAGAAATCAGCCCCAGCATTTT
TRBV19,-,TRBJ1-6,few,CASKEDSDNSPLHF,TGTGCCTCGAAGGAGGACAGCGATAATTCACCCCTCCACTTT
TRBV4-1,-,TRBJ2-7,-,CASSQGYEGGEQYF,TGCGCCAGCAGCCAAGGGTACGAGGGGGGCGAGCAGTACTTC
TRBV7-9,-,TRBJ1-1,-,CASSLGLSINTEAFF,TGTGCCAGCAGCTTAGGATTAAGTATTAACACTGAAGCTTTCTTT
TRBV4-3,TRBD2,TRBJ2-1,-,CASSQVDIAGIGNEQFF,TGCGCCAGCAGCCAAGTGGATATAGCGGGTATCGGCAATGAGCAGTTCTTC
TRBV5-1,-,TRBJ2-3,-,CASSFRTGREFRTDTQYF,TGCGCCAGCAGCTTCCGGACAGGGAGGGAATTTCGGACAGATACGCAGTATTTT
TRBV7-8,TRBD2,TRBJ2-2,-,CASSFGGTSGNTGELFF,TGTGCCAGCAGCTTCGGAGGGACTAGCGGAAACACCGGGGAGCTGTTTTTT
TRBV5-4,-,TRBJ2-7,-,CASSLGRTYEQYF,TGTGCCAGCAGCTTGGGGCGGACCTACGAGCAGTACTTC
TRBV7-2,-,TRBJ2-1,-,CASSLAGRSLNNEQFF,TGTGCCAGCAGCTTAGCTGGCAGGAGTTTAAACAATGAGCAGTTCTTC
TRBV5-4,-,TRBJ2-7,-,CASSSSYEQYF,TGTGCCAGCAGCTCCTCCTACGAGCAGTACTTC
TRBV28,TRBD1,TRBJ2-7,-,CASIRSGQVYEQYF,TGTGCCAGCATTAGGTCGGGACAGGTCTACGAGCAGTACTTC
TRBV2,-,TRBJ1-5,few,CASSETDRIFQPQHF,TGTGCCAGCAGTGAAACCGATAGGATCTTTCAGCCCCAGCATTTT
TRBV7-2,-,TRBJ1-4,-,CATGTGGNEKLFF,TGTGCCACCGGCACAGGAGGCAATGAAAAACTGTTTTTT
TRBV5-6,-,TRBJ1-1,-,CASSQQDLTEAFF,TGTGCCAGCAGCCAGCAAGACCTCACTGAAGCTTTCTTT
TRBV7-6,-,TRBJ1-1,-,CASSFLERTEAFF,TGTGCCAGCAGCTTCCTTGAGAGGACTGAAGCTTTCTTT
TRBV14,TRBD2,TRBJ2-5,-,CASSQEKRGRNHKTQYF,TGTGCCAGCAGCCAAGAGAAGCGGGGGCGAAATCACAAGACCCAGTACTTC
TRBV2,-,TRBJ1-2,-,CASRVDVGGNYGYTF,TGTGCCAGCAGGGTGGATGTTGGGGGTAACTATGGCTACACCTTC
TRBV5-6,TRBD1,TRBJ1-1,-,CASSLGDRGRTEAFF,TGTGCCAGCAGCTTGGGGGACAGGGGGCGAACTGAAGCTTTCTTT
TRBV7-9,-,TRBJ2-1,-,CASSLSGSTYNEQFF,TGTGCCAGCAGCCTTAGCGGAAGCACCTACAATGAGCAGTTCTTC
TRBV19,-,TRBJ2-1,once,CASSIGAEVSYNEQFF,TGTGCCAGTAGTATAGGGGCGGAGGTATCCTACAATGAGCAGTTCTTC
TRBV28,-,TRBJ2-4,-,CASSFGDGLAKNIQYF,TGTGCCAGCAGTTTCGGGGACGGATTAGCCAAAAACATTCAGTACTTC
TRBV5-5,-,TRBJ2-7,-,CASSLEFSYEQYF,TGTGCCAGCAGCTTGGAATTCTCCTACGAGCAGTACTTC
TRBV6-5,TRBD1,TRBJ1-2,-,CASSYGQGANYGYTF,TGTGCCAGCAGTTACGGACAGGGAGCTAACTATGGCTACACCTTC
TRBV5-1,TRBD2,TRBJ2-1,-,CASSSPGLAATGSYNEQFF,TGCGCCAGCAGCTCCCCGGGACTAGCGGCGACTGGCTCCTACAATGAGCAGTTCTTC
TRBV7-8,-,TRBJ2-5,-,CASTPVGRDLQETQYF,TGTGCCAGCACCCCCGTGGGGCGGGACCTCCAAGAGACCCAGTACTTC
TRBV18,-,TRBJ1-4,-,CASSPPYLRQVSTNEKLFF,TGTGCCAGCTCACCACCCTATTTAAGACAGGTTTCAACTAATGAAAAACTGTTTTTT
TRBV30,TRBD1,TRBJ1-6,many,CAWNERDRVLQSPLHF,TGTGCCTGGAATGAGCGGGACAGGGTCCTTCAATCACCCCTCCACTTT
TRBV10-2,-,TRBJ1-5,-,CASKRRDDNQPQHF,TGCGCCAGCAAGCGTCGGGATGACAATCAGCCCCAGCATTTT
TRBV19,-,TRBJ2-5,-,CASSIERGKTQYF,TGTGCCAGTAGTATAGAAAGGGGAAAGACCCAGTACTTC
TRBV7-2,TRBD2,TRBJ2-7,-,CASSLEWEGRYEQYF,TGTGCCAGCAGCTTAGAATGGGAGGGACGCTACGAGCAGTACTTC
TRBV5-8,-,TRBJ2-3,-,CASSLGVGNTDTQYF,TGTGCCAGCAGCTTGGGAGTGGGGAACACAGATACGCAGTATTTT
TRBV4-2,-,TRBJ1-5,-,CASSQDWGGSNQPQHF,TGTGCCAGCAGCCAAGATTGGGGGGGGAGTAATCAGCCCCAGCATTTT
TRBV10-2,-,TRBJ1-2,-,CASSRAQGTYGYTF,TGCGCCAGCAGCCGCGCCCAGGGCACCTATGGCTACACCTTC
TRBV6-6,-,TRBJ2-2,-,CASSATRFTGELFF,TGTGCCAGCAGTGCGACCCGTTTCACCGGGGAGCTGTTTTTT
TRBV7-6,-,TRBJ2-5,-,CASSLQGWETQYF,TGTGCCAGCAGCTTACAGGGCTGGGAGACCCAGTACTTC
TRBV4-3,-,TRBJ2-7,-,CASSQESGDAYEQYF,TGCGCCAGCAGCCAAGAGTCGGGGGACGCCTACGAGCAGTACTTC
TRBV12-5,-,TRBJ1-5,-,CASGGGEFQPQHF,TGTGCTAGCGGCGGGGGGGAGTTTCAGCCCCAGCATTTT
TRBV7-2,-,TRBJ2-2,-,CASSLGGRPNTGELFF,TGTGCCAGCAGCTTAGGAGGCCGCCCGAACACCGGGGAGCTGTTTTTT
TRBV29-1,TRBD1,TRBJ1-2,-,CSVGQGPDYGYTF,TGCAGCGTTGGACAGGGCCCCGACTATGGCTACACCTTC
TRBV29-1,-,TRBJ2-1,-,CSAGGGSASYNEQFF,TGCAGCGCCGGTGGCGGGTCTGCCTCCTACAATGAGCAGTTCTTC
TRBV7-6,-,TRBJ2-1,-,CASGLFDNEQFF,TGTGCCAGCGGGCTCTTTGACAATGAGCAGTTCTTC
TRBV15,-,TRBJ2-1,-,CATSREGGLRGEQFF,TGTGCCACCAGCAGAGAAGGTGGTTTAAGGGGTGAGCAGTTCTTC
TRBV7-2,-,TRBJ2-3,-,CASSLVGATDTQYF,TGTGCCAGCAGCTTAGTCGGGGCCACAGATACGCAGTATTTT
TRBV12-5,-,TRBJ1-1,-,CASGLSRNTEAFF,TGTGCTAGTGGTTTGAGCAGGAACACTGAAGCTTTCTTT
TRBV7-3,-,TRBJ2-3,-,CASSLRPQESTDTQYF,TGTGCCAGCAGCTTGCGGCCTCAGGAAAGCACAGATACGCAGTATTTT
TRBV18,-,TRBJ2-1,-,CASSGPEQFF,TGTGCCAGCTCGGGGCCTGAGCAGTTCTTC